Listed here are 28 T cell receptor beta chains from one sample, sequenced in a study of OX40 agonist ivuxolimab in advanced cancers. Data came from immunoSEQ multiplex PCR; TCRdb stores just in-frame clones and leaves some out. The sample has some 87,000 clones; 70% to 90% are singletons. The specimen was CD4+ or CD8+ T cells sorted from blood, collected in a trial of the OX40 agonist ivuxolimab. The receptor set was obtained from an adult with an advanced solid tumor such as melanoma, head and neck, liver or kidney cancer.

The chain has TRBV6-5 and TRBJ1-1, with D unclear. Trimming cost V 2 bases and J 10 bases, with 8 bases left between them. The length of the CDR3 is 11 residues. The germline V gene encodes CDR1 MNHEY and CDR2 SVGAGI. CDR3 in DNA: TGTGCCAGCAGTTACAACAAGGTAGCTTTCTTT. Protein: CASSYNKVAFF.

The rearrangement uses TRBV19 and TRBJ2-7; 8 nucleotides align to TRBD1. CDR1 LNHDA and CDR2 SQIVND come from the germline V gene (reference sequence). The CDR3 has 17 amino acids. Trimming took 5 bases from V and 0 from J; bases not matched to a gene: 12. The CDR3 region has the DNA TGTGCCAGTAGTTCTACCGCCGTTGACAGGGGCTCCTACGAGCAGTACTTC. Amino acids: CASSSTAVDRGSYEQYF.

In its sample, this clone was seen a few times. This chain uses TRBV25-1 with TRBJ1-2; 10 nucleotides align to TRBD1. Per the germline V gene, CDR1 is MGHDK and CDR2 is SYGVNS. The junction had 14 bases not matched to a gene; V was cut back by 8 bases and J by 8 bases. The CDR3 contains 15 residues. DNA for the CDR3: TGTGCCAGCCACCTTCCCGGACAGGGGGTCGAGGGCTACACCTTC. It encodes CASHLPGQGVEGYTF.

The sample holds one count of this clone. V and J are TRBV7-9 and TRBJ1-4, with 7 bases aligning to TRBD1. CDR1 and CDR2 (germline): SEHNR, FQNEAQ (reference sequence). The CDR3 runs to 17 residues. Germline trimming cut 2 bases from V and 8 bases from J; bases unmatched to any gene: 14. CDR3 residues: CASSLTGTVRLGEKLFF. Here the CDR3 DNA reads TGTGCCAGCAGCTTAACCGGGACAGTAAGGCTAGGCGAAAAACTGTTTTTT.

This sequence joins TRBV21-1 and TRBJ1-2. TRBV21-1 is designated a pseudogene. The CDR3 is made up of 13 amino acids. CDR3 protein: CASTTAFNYGYTF. The CDR3 DNA sequence: TGTGCCAGCACCACCGCTTTTAACTATGGCTACACCTTC.

The J gene is TRBJ1-2, the V gene TRBV5-5; D possibly corresponds to TRBD1 (5 bases). This CDR3 has 14 amino acids. Germline values: CDR1 SGHKS, CDR2 YYEKEE (reference sequence). V was pared by 4 bases and J by 3 bases, with 13 bases between. DNA of the CDR3: TGTGCCAGCAGCCAAACCGGGACGGACTATGGCTACACCTTC. Translating gives CASSQTGTDYGYTF.

The chain recombines TRBV10-2 with TRBJ2-5; possible D gene TRBD2, 6 bases. V gave up 5 bases and J gave up 4 bases, with 8 bases separating them. This CDR3 is 12 amino acids long. From germline, CDR1 is WSHSY and CDR2 SAAADI. The CDR3 is CASSTGVETQYF. Written as DNA, the CDR3 is TGCGCCAGCAGTACGGGGGTAGAGACCCAGTACTTC.

This rearrangement joins TRBV5-1 to TRBJ2-7; TRBD2 is a possible D gene (5 bases). The germline CDR1 and CDR2 sequences are SGHRS and YFSETQ. The length of the CDR3 is 15 residues. The germline V and J ends were trimmed by 0 bases and 3 bases, with 13 bases remaining between them. The CDR3 loop is CASSLGGPPDYEQYF. In DNA form, the CDR3 reads TGCGCCAGCAGCTTGGGAGGGCCACCTGACTACGAGCAGTACTTC.

This clone was seen once. The chain uses TRBV5-1 and TRBJ1-4; a possible D gene is TRBD1 (6 bases). The CDR3 runs to 16 residues. CDR1 and CDR2 from the germline V gene are SGHRS and YFSETQ. With 0 bases removed from V and 4 bases from J, the gap between germline ends came to 13 bases. DNA for the CDR3: TGCGCCAGCAGCTTGGAGGTGGCAGGGGATAATGAAAAACTGTTTTTT. It encodes CASSLEVAGDNEKLFF.

This clone was seen more than once but under ten times. The rearrangement joins TRBV29-1 to TRBJ1-4, with D unclear. The length of the CDR3 is 11 residues. V lost 7 bases and J lost 4, with 7 bases in between. In germline, CDR1 is SQVTM, CDR2 ANQGSEA. The CDR3 region is CSAWINEKLFF. The CDR3 nucleotides are TGCAGCGCTTGGATTAATGAAAAACTGTTTTTT.

This sequence joins TRBV30 and TRBJ1-6; D perhaps matches TRBD1 (5 bases). V lost 2 bases and J 5 bases, leaving 10 bases between the germline ends. This CDR3 region has 14 residues. CDR1 is GTSNPN and CDR2 is SVGIG in the germline V gene (reference sequence). This CDR3 reads CAWSSGRHNSPLHF. The CDR3 nucleotides read TGTGCCTGGAGTTCGGGACGCCATAATTCACCCCTCCACTTT.

The V gene is TRBV18, the J gene TRBJ1-1; TRBD1 aligns across 9 bases. CDR1 and CDR2 (germline): KGHSH, LQKENI. V shed 4 bases and J 5 bases; nucleotides not matched to a gene: 5. The CDR3 loop spans 14 amino acids. CDR3 loop: CASSLGTGLTEAFF. The CDR3 DNA is TGTGCCAGCTCACTCGGGACAGGGCTTACTGAAGCTTTCTTT.

The genes are TRBV7-2 and TRBJ2-1; D is unclear. CDR3 length: 14 amino acids. Germline V gives CDR1 SGHTA, CDR2 FQGNSA. Trimming removed 5 bases from V and 4 bases from J, with 12 bases in between. In DNA, the CDR3 is TGTGCCAGCAGCCCCGCGCTTAGTTACAATGAGCAGTTCTTC. Amino acids: CASSPALSYNEQFF.

This clone has just one count. The J gene is TRBJ2-2, the V gene TRBV2; D possibly corresponds to TRBD1 (6 bases). The germline V gene encodes CDR1 SNHLY and CDR2 FYNNEI. There are 14 residues in the CDR3. Trimming cost V 5 bases and J 5 bases, with 12 bases left between them. The CDR3 nucleotides read TGTGCCAGCAGTCAGACAGGTCTGACCGGGGAGCTGTTTTTT. Translated: CASSQTGLTGELFF. The full variable domain, in which reference TRBV2 and TRBJ2-2 provide the parts outside the CDR3, is EPEVTQTPSHQVTQMGQEVILRCVPISNHLYFYWYRQILGQKVEFLVSFYNNEISEKSEIFDDQFSVERPDGSNFTLKIRSTKLEDSAMYFCASSQTGLTGELFFGEGSRLTVL.

The V gene is TRBV7-3, the J gene TRBJ2-3; D ambiguous. Looked up from germline, CDR1 is SGHTA and CDR2 is FQGTGA. The CDR3 runs 16 residues. Trimming shortened V by 5 bases and J by 11 bases, and 26 bases separated the two germline ends. CDR3 amino acids: CASSKLPFGAGYEQYF. The CDR3 nucleotides read TGTGCCAGCAGCAAATTACCCTTTGGCGCCGGGTACGAGCAGTATTTT.

The chain employs TRBV25-1 and TRBJ1-2; D is undetermined. Germline V gene data show CDR1 as MGHDK and CDR2 as SYGVNS. V dropped 6 bases and J dropped 0 bases, with 5 bases sitting between them. This CDR3 is built from 12 residues. CDR3 in DNA: TGTGCCAGCAGGGACCCTAACTATGGCTACACCTTC. This encodes CASRDPNYGYTF.

To note about this clone: In the same sample, other DNA sequences code for this CDR3. The rearrangement links TRBV30 to TRBJ1-1, with unresolved D. The CDR3 covers 11 residues. The V gene's germline CDR1 is GTSNPN and CDR2 SVGIG (reference sequence). Trimming removed 0 bases from V and 8 bases from J, with 7 bases in between. CDR3 protein: CAWSVRSEAFF. For the CDR3, the DNA is TGTGCCTGGAGTGTAAGGTCGGAAGCTTTCTTT.

V is TRBV28 and J is TRBJ1-1; 7 bases agree with TRBD1. The CDR3 has 15 amino acids. The V and J ends lost 4 bases and 4 bases, in that order; junction bases with no gene match: 9. From germline, CDR1 is MDHEN and CDR2 SYDVKM. The CDR3 DNA sequence: TGTGCCAGCAGTTCGACAGGGAGTGGAGCCACTGAAGCTTTCTTT. Amino acid sequence: CASSSTGSGATEAFF.

As to this clone: This could be a read error, since a much larger clone is one nucleotide away. The chain is built from TRBV11-2 and TRBJ1-1; D is perhaps TRBD1 (5 bases). There are 13 residues in the CDR3. CDR1 and CDR2 (germline): SGHAT, FQNNGV. Trimming took 3 bases from V and 1 from J, leaving 6 bases between them. The CDR3 DNA reads as TGTGCCAGCAGCTTTGGGGGGAACACTGAAGCTTTCTTT. It yields the protein CASSFGGNTEAFF.

This clone was detected only a few times. V is TRBV10-3 and J is TRBJ2-1, with D perhaps being TRBD1 or TRBD2 (5 bases each). The CDR3 contains 14 residues. Germline V gene lookup returns CDR1 ENHRY and CDR2 SYGVKD. V dropped 4 bases and J dropped 0 bases, with 7 bases sitting between them. The CDR3, as DNA: TGTGCCATCAGTGTTGGGGGCTCCTACAATGAGCAGTTCTTC. Its translation: CAISVGGSYNEQFF.

The genes are TRBV11-2 and TRBJ2-2; D not certain. The CDR3 sequence is 14 residues long. V lost 5 bases and J lost 3, with 10 bases in between. Germline V gene lookup returns CDR1 SGHAT and CDR2 FQNNGV. The DNA of the CDR3 is TGTGCCAGCAGCCTCTCTATGGACACCGGGGAGCTGTTTTTT. Translation gives CASSLSMDTGELFF.

The genes are TRBV19 and TRBJ1-3, with a possible D match to TRBD1 (6 bases). The length of the CDR3 is 13 residues. The V gene lost 7 bases and the J gene lost 5 bases, with 12 bases spanning the gap. Germline assignment: CDR1 LNHDA and CDR2 SQIVND (reference sequence). The CDR3, as DNA: TGTGCCAGTATTCCGACAGGCAGAAACACCATATATTTT. Translation: CASIPTGRNTIYF.

This clone was picked up one time. The rearrangement joins TRBV11-3 to TRBJ2-2, with TRBD2 matching over 10 bases. The trim removed 5 bases at V and 4 bases at J, leaving 7 bases unmatched. CDR1 SGHNT and CDR2 YENEEA come from the germline V gene. This CDR3 has 16 amino acids. The CDR3 spells CASSPSSGSSTGELFF. The CDR3 DNA sequence: TGTGCCAGCAGCCCCTCTAGCGGGAGTAGCACCGGGGAGCTGTTTTTT. The full variable domain, rest sourced from reference TRBV11-3 and TRBJ2-2, is EAGVVQSPRYKIIEKKQPVAFWCNPISGHNTLYWYLQNLGQGPELLIRYENEEAVDDSQLPKDRFSAERLKGVDSTLKIQPAELGDSAVYLCASSPSSGSSTGELFFGEGSRLTVL.

J is TRBJ2-7 and V is TRBV21-1; the table names TRBD1, a call not compared with the DNA. TRBV21-1 is flagged as a pseudogene. The CDR3 consists of 18 residues. CDR3 nucleotides: TGTGCCAGCAGCATCGTCTCCGGGACAGGGAATTTCACCTACGAGCAGTACTTC. This translates into CASSIVSGTGNFTYEQYF.

The rearrangement uses TRBV30 and TRBJ1-1; D remains ambiguous. The V gene's germline CDR1 is GTSNPN and CDR2 SVGIG (reference sequence). This CDR3 is 14 amino acids long. V was pared by 0 bases and J by 1 base, with 9 bases between. CDR3 sequence reads: CAWSVTSSNTEAFF. The CDR3 DNA reads as TGTGCCTGGAGTGTAACGAGCTCGAACACTGAAGCTTTCTTT.

The rearrangement uses TRBV11-2 and TRBJ2-1; 7 bases agree with TRBD2. CDR1 and CDR2 (germline): SGHAT, FQNNGV. The CDR3 consists of 13 residues. The V gene end was trimmed by 6 bases and the J gene end by 6 bases; junction bases not matched to a gene: 5. The CDR3 region is CASRPRGINEQFF. CDR3 in DNA: TGTGCCAGCAGGCCGCGGGGGATCAATGAGCAGTTCTTC.

CDR3 region: CASSQAGTSGHNEQFF. The CDR3 DNA sequence: TGCGCCAGCAGCCAAGCCGGGACTAGCGGTCACAATGAGCAGTTCTTC. This rearrangement joins TRBV4-1 to TRBJ2-1, with 11 positions matching TRBD2. CDR3 length: 16 residues. Germline V gene lookup returns CDR1 MGHRA and CDR2 YSYEKL. Losses at the gene ends were 1 base for V and 5 bases for J; bases not matched to a gene: 4.

The chain has TRBV11-2 and TRBJ2-2; no clear D gene. V was trimmed by 2 bases and J by 4 bases, leaving 5 bases between them. CDR3 length: 13 amino acids. Germline V gene lookup returns CDR1 SGHAT and CDR2 FQNNGV. The CDR3 is CASSLILTGELFF. The CDR3 region has the DNA TGTGCCAGCAGCTTAATCCTCACCGGGGAGCTGTTTTTT.